The 18 T cell receptor beta chains below all came from one sample that was sequenced in a study of T cells in Graves' hyperthyroidism and ophthalmopathy. Researchers amplified the TCR beta CDR3 regions from RNA transcripts. First-round RT-PCR targeting the TCR CDR3 was performed with the HTBI primer set. TCRdb recomputed calls from the multiplex PCR reads with MiXCR, one row per CDR3 protein. This repertoire shows about 400,000 distinct CDR3 sequences, 13% found once; its top ten account for 9.2%. The sequenced sample was blood. The receptors come from a woman aged 18 to 35 with Graves' hyperthyroidism.

This clonotype was seen at least ten times. This chain connects TRBV3-1 to TRBJ1-4; D remains unclear. Germline V gene data show CDR1 as LGHDT and CDR2 as YNNKEL (reference sequence). This CDR3 is built from 13 residues. Trimming removed 2 bases at V and 12 bases at J, with 13 bases between. CDR3 region: CASSQSREGELFF. In nucleotides, the CDR3 is TGTGCCAGCAGCCAATCGCGAGAGGGAGAACTGTTTTTT.

This clonotype showed up just a few times. The rearrangement joins TRBV24-1 to TRBJ2-1, with D perhaps matching TRBD2 (6 bases). V was cut by 6 bases and J by 5 bases, with 13 bases left in between. The length of the CDR3 is 14 residues. CDR1 is KGHDR, CDR2 SFDVKD, per germline. The CDR3 DNA follows: TGTGCCACCAGTACCCCCGGAGGGAACAATGAGCAGTTCTTC. This translates into CATSTPGGNNEQFF.

This clonotype was counted ten times or more. This sequence joins TRBV28 and TRBJ1-6; perhaps TRBD1 as D (5 bases). This CDR3 region has 15 residues. The V end was cut by 2 bases, the J end by 9 bases, with 14 bases between. Germline CDR1 is MDHEN and CDR2 is SYDVKM. Here the CDR3 DNA reads TGTGCCAGCAGTTTAGGTGGGATAGGGACTTCACCCCTCCACTTT. Its translation is CASSLGGIGTSPLHF. Filled out from reference TRBV28 and TRBJ1-6, the complete variable domain reads DVKVTQSSRYLVKRTGEKVFLECVQDMDHENMFWYRQDPGLGLRLIYFSYDVKMKEKGDIPEGYSVSREKKERFSLILESASTNQTSMYLCASSLGGIGTSPLHFGNGTRLTVT.

This clonotype was recorded many times. V is TRBV5-1 and J is TRBJ2-3; 12 bases are shared with TRBD2. The length of the CDR3 is 23 residues. Trimming at V came to 4 bases and at J to 0 bases, leaving 24 bases not matched to a gene. Germline-derived CDR1 and CDR2 are SGHRS and YFSETQ. The CDR3 loop reads CASSNPGALPRLAGEGSTDTQYF. In nucleotides, the CDR3 is TGCGCCAGCAGCAACCCGGGGGCTCTCCCCAGACTAGCGGGAGAGGGAAGCACAGATACGCAGTATTTT.

This clonotype has a count of ten or more. V and J are TRBV6-1 and TRBJ2-2; a weak D match, TRBD2 (6 bases). Per germline, CDR1 MNHNS and CDR2 SASEGT. Trimming stripped 6 bases from V and 1 base from J, with 18 bases between. The CDR3 runs 17 residues. In nucleotides, the CDR3 is TGTGCCAGCAGCCCCCCCCGTAGCGGAGGGAACACCGGGGAGCTGTTTTTT. It yields the protein CASSPPRSGGNTGELFF.

The rearrangement uses TRBV3-1 and TRBJ1-1; unclear D gene. The CDR3 loop spans 14 amino acids. Deletions cut 4 bases from V and 5 bases from J, with 14 bases between. CDR1 LGHDT and CDR2 YNNKEL come from the germline V gene (reference sequence). The CDR3 nucleotides are TGTGCCAGCAGCCCCCGGTCAGAAGGGACTGAAGCTTTCTTT. This gives the protein CASSPRSEGTEAFF.

This clonotype was seen ten or more times. CDR3 in amino acids: CASSRSRMDIGTEAFF. The DNA of the CDR3 is TGTGCCAGCAGCCGGTCGAGGATGGACATCGGCACTGAAGCTTTCTTT. The J gene is TRBJ1-1, the V gene TRBV6-2 or TRBV6-3; D perhaps matches TRBD1 (5 bases). Trimming left V 6 bases short and J 4 bases short, with 21 bases between. CDR3 size: 16 residues. In germline, CDR1 is MNHEY, CDR2 SVGEGT.

This clonotype occurred a few times. The chain combines TRBV30 with TRBJ1-2; D is ambiguous. CDR1 is GTSNPN, CDR2 SVGIG, per germline (reference sequence). Trimming removed 2 bases at V and 8 bases at J, with 9 bases between. The CDR3 extends over 11 amino acids. CDR3 sequence: CAWSPGSGYTF. CDR3 sequence (DNA): TGTGCCTGGAGTCCGGGGAGCGGCTACACCTTC.

This clonotype was picked up many times. V gene TRBV6-2 or TRBV6-3 combines with J gene TRBJ2-3, with no clear D. Germline CDR1 and CDR2: MNHEY and SVGEGT. This CDR3 has 14 residues. Trimming pared 1 base from V and 2 bases from J, leaving 7 bases between. This CDR3 reads CASSYWAATDTQYF. The CDR3 coding sequence is TGTGCCAGCAGTTACTGGGCCGCCACAGATACGCAGTATTTT.

The V gene is TRBV3-1, the J gene TRBJ2-3; 10 bases fit TRBD2. Germline V CDR1 and CDR2: LGHDT, YNNKEL (reference sequence). V lost 5 bases to trimming and J lost 3 bases; unmatched junction nucleotides: 11. CDR3 length: 17 amino acids. CDR3 sequence reads: CASSSSRLAGATDTQYF. CDR3 bases: TGTGCCAGCAGCTCGTCGAGGCTAGCGGGAGCGACAGATACGCAGTATTTT.

The sample holds many counts of this clonotype. This chain uses TRBV5-1 with TRBJ1-2, with D hard to call. The V end lost 0 bases, the J end lost 8 bases, and 11 bases lay between the germline ends. CDR1 is SGHRS and CDR2 is YFSETQ in the germline V gene. This CDR3 is built from 13 residues. Written as DNA, the CDR3 is TGCGCCAGCAGCTTGGACAGCCTGCGAGGCTACACCTTC. This translates into CASSLDSLRGYTF.

This clonotype has a count of ten or more. The rearrangement links TRBV20-1 to TRBJ2-3, with D possibly being TRBD2 (5 bases). V lost 1 base and J lost 3, with 8 bases in between. CDR3 length equals 13 residues. Germline V gene lookup returns CDR1 DFQATT and CDR2 SNEGSKA (reference sequence). Here the CDR3 DNA reads TGCAGTGCTAGAGGGACTTTAACAGATACGCAGTATTTT. Encoded protein: CSARGTLTDTQYF.

The chain is built from TRBV4-1 and TRBJ2-3, with D possibly being TRBD1 or TRBD2 (5 bases each). V shed 3 bases and J shed 0 bases, with 25 bases lying between them. This CDR3 region has 20 residues. Germline lookup yields CDR1 MGHRA and CDR2 YSYEKL. The CDR3 coding sequence is TGCGCCAGCAGCCAGACCGGGACCCCGGGACCCCTGGGAAGCACAGATACGCAGTATTTT. Protein sequence: CASSQTGTPGPLGSTDTQYF.

The V call is TRBV4-3, the J call TRBJ2-4; D may match TRBD1 or TRBD2 (5 bases each). V was clipped by 1 base and J by 0 bases, with 7 bases between them. This CDR3 is 15 amino acids long. The V gene's germline CDR1 is LGHNA and CDR2 YSLEER. The CDR3 region has the DNA TGCGCCAGCAGCCAAGCGAGGGGAGCCAAAAACATTCAGTACTTC. Its translation: CASSQARGAKNIQYF.

This clonotype showed up just a few times. The CDR3 nucleotides are TGTGCCAGCAGCGTAGTGGGTAGCGGAGCCTACAATGAGCAGTTCTTC. Translated, it gives CASSVVGSGAYNEQFF. V and J are TRBV9 and TRBJ2-1; possible D gene TRBD2, 6 bases. Deletions cut 0 bases from V and 2 bases from J, with 12 bases between. The CDR3 has 16 amino acids. Germline V lookup: CDR1 SGDLS, CDR2 YYNGEE.

The genes are TRBV6-2 or TRBV6-3 and TRBJ1-1, with TRBD1 matching over 8 bases. CDR1 is MNHEY, CDR2 SVGEGT, per germline. This CDR3 region has 16 residues. V gave up 4 bases and J gave up 6 bases; unmatched junction bases: 13. The CDR3 coding sequence is TGTGCCAGCAGTTCACGGGGCAGGGGGCGCCCCGCTGAAGCTTTCTTT. Amino acid sequence: CASSSRGRGRPAEAFF.

There are many counts of this clonotype. This rearrangement joins TRBV28 to TRBJ2-3; D is unresolved. Germline-derived CDR1 and CDR2 are MDHEN and SYDVKM. CDR3 size: 12 residues. V was pared by 7 bases and J by 4 bases, with 9 bases between. The CDR3 nucleotides read TGTGCCAGCATTGGTTGGGCAGATACGCAGTATTTT. This encodes CASIGWADTQYF.

This clonotype was seen many times. The rearrangement uses TRBV18 and TRBJ2-7, with D perhaps TRBD1 (6 bases). The CDR3 is 14 amino acids. The germline gives CDR1 KGHSH, CDR2 LQKENI. The V end was cut by 3 bases, the J end by 2 bases, with 11 bases between. The CDR3 DNA reads as TGTGCCAGCTCACCCGGACAGTATCCCTACGAGCAGTACTTC. It is translated as CASSPGQYPYEQYF.